This T cell receptor beta chain was found in a study of blood T cell repertoires in COVID-19. Study summary: Whether acute or convalescent, the COVID-19 samples came from the United States, Italy and Spain. The cDNA or gDNA used as material had been derived from T cells, B-cell-depleted T cells, or PBMCs.

Study processing details: By means of reference gene primer amplification, nucleated cell counts were estimated. Repertoires were generated with immunoSEQ multiplex PCR, while TCRdb's copy carries only in-frame clones and drops some. V and J calls and clone size are copied from that table; D and trimming were computed from the DNA. This sample yields roughly 230,000 clones, of which approximately 85% are seen a single time; over 0.95% belongs to the top ten. The V end lost 3 bases, the J end lost 0 bases, and 8 bases lay between the germline ends. Germline values: CDR1 DFQATT, CDR2 SNEGSKA (reference sequence). This CDR3 is built from 13 residues.

This clonotype originated in a middle-aged man with acute or convalescent COVID-19. Sequenced input: peripheral blood. The chain employs TRBV20-1 and TRBJ1-1, with TRBD1 as a possible D gene (5 bases). CDR3 in DNA: TGCAGTGCTAGTACGGGGGTGAACACTGAAGCTTTCTTT. It encodes CSASTGVNTEAFF.